The 9 T cell receptor beta chains below come from one sample, sequenced in a study of blood T cell repertoires in COVID-19. The table came from immunoSEQ multiplex PCR; TCRdb's copy has only in-frame clones and leaves some out. The sample has roughly 480,000 clones; roughly nine tenths are singletons. Sequencing used peripheral blood. The receptors originated from a man aged 18 to 30 with COVID-19, enrolled during active disease.

This clone was seen a few times. The chain employs TRBV6-6 and TRBJ1-2, with TRBD1 matching over 7 bases. CDR1 and CDR2 from the germline V gene are MNHNY and SVGAGI (reference sequence). This CDR3 has 12 residues. Losses at the gene ends were 7 bases for V and 6 bases for J; bases not matched to a gene: 5. Here the CDR3 DNA reads TGTGCCAGCAATGACAGGGTCCATGGCTACACCTTC. This translates into CASNDRVHGYTF.

The rearrangement joins TRBV6-5 to TRBJ2-1; 7 nucleotides line up with TRBD2. The CDR3 is 15 amino acids. The germline CDR1 and CDR2 sequences are MNHEY and SVGAGI. With V trimmed by 0 bases and J by 1 base, 0 bases remained unmatched. CDR3 nucleotide sequence: TGTGCCAGCAGTTACTCTAGCGGGTCCTACAATGAGCAGTTCTTC. Its protein product is CASSYSSGSYNEQFF.

The CDR3 protein is CASSQRSPTDTQYF. The DNA for the CDR3 is TGCGCCAGCAGCCAAAGGAGTCCCACAGATACGCAGTATTTT. V is TRBV5-1 and J is TRBJ2-3; D remains unclear. The germline gives CDR1 SGHRS, CDR2 YFSETQ. V lost 4 bases and J lost 2, with 11 bases in between. The CDR3 runs to 14 residues.

The rearrangement uses TRBV19 and TRBJ2-5, with 10 nucleotides matching TRBD2. Germline V gene data show CDR1 as LNHDA and CDR2 as SQIVND (reference sequence). Trimming took 8 bases from V and 5 from J; bases not matched to a gene: 11. This CDR3 contains 15 residues. The CDR3 DNA follows: TGTGCCAGTGGTTCTAGCGGGGGCCGCCGGGAGACCCAGTACTTC. Translation: CASGSSGGRRETQYF.

The chain is built from TRBV19 and TRBJ2-3, with 7 bases identical to TRBD2. Per the germline V gene, CDR1 is LNHDA and CDR2 is SQIVND (reference sequence). V trimming: 2 bases; J trimming: 6 bases; junction bases outside the gene matches: 5. This CDR3 has 14 residues. CDR3 amino acids: CASSIRGVLDTQYF. CDR3 coding DNA: TGTGCCAGTAGTATACGGGGGGTATTGGATACGCAGTATTTT.

The rearrangement uses TRBV2 and TRBJ1-3; D ambiguous. Trimming left V 6 bases short and J 3 bases short, with 15 bases between. CDR1 is SNHLY, CDR2 FYNNEI, per germline. This CDR3 is built from 15 residues. Here the CDR3 DNA reads TGTGCCAGCAGCGCCGGTGTAGTCTATGGAAACACCATATATTTT. Its translation: CASSAGVVYGNTIYF.

This chain links TRBV3-1 (or the pseudogene TRBV3-2) with TRBJ1-2; 9 positions agree with TRBD1. The trim removed 3 bases at V and 3 bases at J, leaving 5 bases unmatched. The CDR3 has 15 residues. Germline assignment: CDR1 LGHDT and CDR2 YNNKEL (reference sequence). CDR3 nucleotides: TGTGCCAGCAGCCACCTCCGGGACAGGGACTATGGCTACACCTTC. Its protein product is CASSHLRDRDYGYTF.

The V and J genes are TRBV7-3 and TRBJ2-7, with a possible D match to TRBD1 (7 bases). Trimming shortened V by 3 bases and J by 0 bases, and 9 bases separated the two germline ends. This CDR3 has 14 residues. Germline V CDR1 and CDR2: SGHTA, FQGTGA. DNA for the CDR3: TGTGCCAGCAGCTTTCAGGGGGGCTCCTACGAGCAGTACTTC. Protein: CASSFQGGSYEQYF.

The V gene is TRBV6-5, the J gene TRBJ2-3; D remains unclear. With 0 bases removed from V and 0 bases from J, the gap between germline ends came to 4 bases. CDR1 and CDR2 from the germline V gene are MNHEY and SVGAGI. CDR3 size: 14 residues. The CDR3 DNA reads TGTGCCAGCAGTTACTCGACTAGCACAGATACGCAGTATTTT. Translating gives CASSYSTSTDTQYF.